The present entry profiles one T cell receptor (beta chain) with its context. This clonotype has just a few counts. Its antigen is not yet known. The sample holds no much larger clone one base away, and base qualities are not on file. Cut back by 2 bases and 0 bases, the V and J ends lie 9 bases apart. The CDR3 starts with the cysteine, ends with the phenylalanine, and has 16 residues. Only the CDR3 DNA stays, 48 bases, in frame from base 1. CDR1 and CDR2, looked up from the germline V gene, are SGHDT and YYEEEE. Library preparation was by multiplex PCR. Instrument used: Illumina HiSeq 4000. TCR beta libraries were built with iRepertoire HTBI primers and Arm-PCR amplification of CDR3 regions. Gel purification was performed on PCR products prior to sequencing. Per the authors' processing: Gene usage analysis of CDR3 amino acid clonotypes relied on the roughly 67 TRBV and 15 or so TRBJ segments identified across samples. Filtered high-quality paired reads were merged into contigs using COPE and FqMerger. Contigs were aligned with BLAST to IMGT TRBV, TRBD and TRBJ reference genes, and CDR3 was defined per IMGT. Any clonotype with a frequency above 0.1% was counted as a highly expanded clone. Shannon entropy was used to measure repertoire diversity, and the Gini coefficient was used to measure V-J evenness. Clonotypes shared by more than one individual were considered public. Clones were called with MiXCR by TCRdb after fastp trimmed the public reads at Q25, and only in-frame beta chains were retained. When rows share a CDR3 protein, they turn into one entry using the most common DNA and genes. The V and J calls were determined by TCRdb, not by the authors. The sample records roughly 300,000 distinct CDR3 sequences, approximately 20% of which are singletons. Of the sample, roughly three fifths falls within the top ten clones.

The time point label of this sample denotes: persistent/refractory GD, antithyroid drugs over 5 years with positive TRAb. RNA was extracted from PBMCs in TRIzol for both TCR sequencing and RNA sequencing. The diagnosis of Graves' disease was made according to American Thyroid Association guidelines. Patients for the study were recruited at an endocrinology department in Xi'an, China. Each patient gave roughly 8.4 milliliters of peripheral blood, collected in an EDTA anticoagulant tube. Ficoll Paque Plus density gradient separation was used to isolate PBMCs, and no additional T cell sorting was done. RNA quality was checked with an Agilent 2100 Bioanalyzer and agarose gel, and concentration with a NanoDrop 2000. This entry belongs to a study of regulatory T cells in long-lasting Graves disease (TCRdb year 2021). Some background on the complete study: Persistent Graves' disease meant more than 5 years of antithyroid drug treatment with TSH receptor autoantibodies that stayed positive. Patients with persistent Graves' disease were compared with patients with newly diagnosed Graves' disease using TCR sequencing and RNA sequencing of peripheral blood. The study was conducted in China and was registered as a clinical trial. A total of about 35 samples underwent TCR sequencing, from 13 patients with persistent Graves' disease and around 20 patients with newly diagnosed Graves' disease. Persistent Graves' disease patients in the clinical cohort had taken antithyroid drugs for about 10.3 years on average.

Here is what the overall study found, with its caveats: Patients with persistent disease shared more public clonotypes (under 3,000) than newly diagnosed patients did (approximately 1,000). Compared with newly diagnosed patients, persistent Graves' disease patients had lower TCR Shannon entropy and fewer highly expanded clones, which suggests clonal expansion. The small sample size was acknowledged by the authors as a limitation that may reduce accuracy. The study examined only peripheral blood because the primary lesion, thyroid tissue, could not be accessed. Persistent disease showed preferential use of TRBV28, TRBJ1-2 and TRBJ2-5, whereas newly diagnosed disease favored TRBV20-1 and TRBJ2-1. Only the TCR beta chain was sequenced and analyzed.

This clonotype was obtained from a female donor with Graves disease. The chain is made from TRBV5-6 and TRBJ2-6; 6 matching bases give a weak D call of TRBD1. The source material was peripheral blood mononuclear cells (PBMCs), sampled when the disease was refractory, from a patient treated with antithyroid drugs. The CDR3 has the sequence CASSFGTPSGANVLTF. The nucleotide sequence reads TGTGCCAGCAGCTTCGGGACACCCTCTGGGGCCAACGTCCTGACTTTC.